This TCR beta chain originates from a study of T cell responses to AZD1222 COVID-19 vaccine. Turning to this clone: Its target is not known.

Study results and limitations: Nearly half of spike-specific TCRs reportedly go after variant regions that carry no mutations. At study baseline, merely over 5 AZD1222 recipients were seropositive. Dominant CD4 TCR responses targeted spike regions 160-218 and 743-854.

The CDR3 extends over 18 amino acids. Germline-derived CDR1 and CDR2 are MGHRA and YSYEKL. With 1 base clipped from V and 1 base from J, the junction kept 10 bases outside the gene matches. The repertoire was sequenced with immunoSEQ multiplex PCR; TCRdb's copy has only in-frame clones and lacks some. The table shows about 110,000 clones, with about 86% occurring only once. This receptor was identified in an adult in good health. The chain joins TRBV4-1 to TRBJ2-3; 8 positions agree with TRBD2. Source: peripheral blood, taken on day 0 of AZD1222 vaccination. The chain's CDR3 is CASSQGVIGRGGTDTQYF. The DNA of the CDR3 is TGCGCCAGCAGCCAAGGGGTGATAGGGCGGGGGGGCACAGATACGCAGTATTTT.